This T cell receptor delta chain was observed in a study of γδ T cells in repeated Plasmodium falciparum infection. On the study more broadly: The natural-infection arm compared Malian children under seasonal malaria with matched Australian children. Donors had four controlled P. falciparum NF54 infections over approximately 600 days.

From germline, CDR1 is TSWWSYY and CDR2 QGS. This CDR3 contains 18 residues. Between the trimmed V and J ends, which lost 0 bases and 0 bases, there was a span of 17 bases. TCRdb fed the multiplex PCR reads into CATT to redo clone calling. The table shows tens of thousands of delta-chain clones, with 1.4% occurring only once. Study-wide points: Malian donors came from one small rural village, predominantly one ethnic group.

This clone has a count of ten or more. Its antigen remains unknown. Vgamma9/Vdelta2+ and Vdelta2-negative gammadelta T cells were flow-sorted from PBMC for bulk sequencing. Sequencing was performed on gamma-delta T cells from blood. The sequence was obtained from a pool of human donors (malaria-infected and uninfected, not separated). This rearrangement joins TRDV1 to TRDJ1; possible D gene TRDD3, 5 bases. CDR3 amino acids: CALGELHQPTGDTDKLIF. The CDR3 nucleotides are TGTGCTCTTGGGGAACTCCACCAACCGACGGGGGACACCGATAAACTCATCTTT.